This T cell receptor beta chain comes out of a study of beta chain features in type 1 diabetes. Study-level results: People with Type 1 diabetes carried modestly yet significantly shorter TCRB CDR3s in all four CD4+ subsets.

V was cut by 2 bases and J by 6 bases, with 17 bases left in between. In germline, CDR1 is SGHVS, CDR2 FNYEAQ. This CDR3 comprises 15 residues. Of the isolated RNA, all was reverse transcribed, and so the sequenced material was expressed TCRB transcripts. Data came from immunoSEQ multiplex PCR; TCRdb stores just in-frame clones and leaves some out. The table includes roughly 700,000 clones, 13% detected once. There are a few counts of this clone. Its antigen is undetermined. The sequence derives from a young man with type 1 diabetes. Sequencing was done on a sample of naive CD4+ T cells from blood. This rearrangement joins TRBV7-6 to TRBJ2-7; no definite D call. CDR3 DNA sequence: TGTGCCAGCAGCTTAAGGCCCCTCGATCGGGTCGAGCAGTACTTC. Its translation is CASSLRPLDRVEQYF. Full variable domain (missing parts from reference TRBV7-6 and TRBJ2-7): GAGVSQSPRYKVTKRGQDVALRCDPISGHVSLYWYRQALGQGPEFLTYFNYEAQQDKSGLPNDRFSAERPEGSISTLTIQRTEQRDSAMYRCASSLRPLDRVEQYFGPGTRLTVT.